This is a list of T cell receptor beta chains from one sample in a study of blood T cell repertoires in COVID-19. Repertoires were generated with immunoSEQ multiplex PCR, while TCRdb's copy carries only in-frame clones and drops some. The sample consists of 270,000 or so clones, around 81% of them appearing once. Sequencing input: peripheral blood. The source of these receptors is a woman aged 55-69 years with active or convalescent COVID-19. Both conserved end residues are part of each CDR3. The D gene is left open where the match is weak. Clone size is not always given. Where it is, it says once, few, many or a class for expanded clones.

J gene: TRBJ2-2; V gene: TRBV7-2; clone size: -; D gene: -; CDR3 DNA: TGTGCCAGCAGCCTTGCAGGGTCGGACACCGGGGAGCTGTTTTTT; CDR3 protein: CASSLAGSDTGELFF
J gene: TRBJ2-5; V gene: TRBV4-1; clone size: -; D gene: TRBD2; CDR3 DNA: TGCGCCAGCAGCCAGGCCGGGACTAGCGGGGGCCAAGAGACCCAGTACTTC; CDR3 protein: CASSQAGTSGGQETQYF
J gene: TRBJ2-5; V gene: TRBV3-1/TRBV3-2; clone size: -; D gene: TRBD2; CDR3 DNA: TGTGCCAGCAGCCGGGGCCTAGCGGGGGATGAGACCCAGTACTTC; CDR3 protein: CASSRGLAGDETQYF
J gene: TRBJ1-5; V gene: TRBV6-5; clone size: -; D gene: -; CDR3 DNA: TGTGCCAGCCGATCCGGGGGGTACAATCAGCCCCAGCATTTT; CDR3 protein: CASRSGGYNQPQHF
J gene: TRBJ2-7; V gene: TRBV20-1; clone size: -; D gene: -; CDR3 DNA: TGCAGTGCTAGAGACGCCTACGAGCAGTACTTC; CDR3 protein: CSARDAYEQYF
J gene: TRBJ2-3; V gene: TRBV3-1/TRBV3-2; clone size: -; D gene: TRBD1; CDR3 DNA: TGTGCCAGCAGCCCCGGGACAGGGGCTACAGATACGCAGTATTTT; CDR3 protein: CASSPGTGATDTQYF
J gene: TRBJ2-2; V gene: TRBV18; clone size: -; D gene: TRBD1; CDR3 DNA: TGTGCCAGCTCACCACCGCAGGGGGCCACCGGGGAGCTGTTTTTT; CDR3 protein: CASSPPQGATGELFF
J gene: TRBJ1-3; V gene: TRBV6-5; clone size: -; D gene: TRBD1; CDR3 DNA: TGTGCCAGCAACGACAGGGGATCTGGAAACACCATATATTTT; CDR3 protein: CASNDRGSGNTIYF
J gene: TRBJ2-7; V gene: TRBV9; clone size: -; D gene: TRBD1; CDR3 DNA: TGTGCCAGCAAGTGGACAGGCTCCTACGAGCAGTACTTC; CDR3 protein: CASKWTGSYEQYF
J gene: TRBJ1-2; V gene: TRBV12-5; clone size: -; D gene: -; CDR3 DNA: TGTGCTAGTGGGTGGGAGGGGGGAGTCGGTGGCTACACCTTC; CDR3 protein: CASGWEGGVGGYTF
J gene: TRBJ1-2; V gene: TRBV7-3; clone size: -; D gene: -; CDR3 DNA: TGTGCCAGCAGCCTTCTAGGGGCCCCACCCGGGACACCTAATGCTAACTATGGCTACACCTTC; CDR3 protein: CASSLLGAPPGTPNANYGYTF
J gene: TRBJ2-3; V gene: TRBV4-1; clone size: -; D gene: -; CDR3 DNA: TGCGCCAGCAGCCAAGATTGGGCACGTGGCCGACCCTCATCACGCACAGATACGCAGTATTTT; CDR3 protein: CASSQDWARGRPSSRTDTQYF
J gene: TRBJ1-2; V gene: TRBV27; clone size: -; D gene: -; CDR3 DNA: TGTGCCAGCAGTTCCGGGTGGGGGGACTATGGCTACACCTTC; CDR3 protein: CASSSGWGDYGYTF
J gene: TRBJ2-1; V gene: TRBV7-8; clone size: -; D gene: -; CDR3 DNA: TGTGCCAGCAGCTTAATGGAGGGGTCCTACAATGAGCAGTTCTTC; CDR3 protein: CASSLMEGSYNEQFF
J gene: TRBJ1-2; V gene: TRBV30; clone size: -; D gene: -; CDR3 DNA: TGTGCCCGGAGTGAAACGCGGGGCTATGGCTACACCTTC; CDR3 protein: CARSETRGYGYTF
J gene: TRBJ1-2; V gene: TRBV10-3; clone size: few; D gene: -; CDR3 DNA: TGTGCCATCAGTGAGTCGCCGGAGACTAACTATGGCTACACCTTC; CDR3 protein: CAISESPETNYGYTF
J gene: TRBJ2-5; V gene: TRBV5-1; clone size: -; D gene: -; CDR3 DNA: TGCGCCAGCCGCGAGGGGGTTGAGACCCAGTACTTC; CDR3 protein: CASREGVETQYF
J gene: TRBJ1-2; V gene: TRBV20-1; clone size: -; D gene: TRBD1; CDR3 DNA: TGCAGTGCTAGTGGCGGGAGGGGGCTAGGTGGCTACACCTTC; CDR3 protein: CSASGGRGLGGYTF
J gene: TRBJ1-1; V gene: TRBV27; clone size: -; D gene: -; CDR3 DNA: TGTGCCAGCAGGGAGGGGACTGAAGCTTTCTTT; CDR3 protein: CASREGTEAFF
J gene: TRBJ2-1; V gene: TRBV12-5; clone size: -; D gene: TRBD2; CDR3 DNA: TGTGCTAGTGGTTTGTACCTCGGGGGGGCGCGCAATGAGCAGTTCTTC; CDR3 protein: CASGLYLGGARNEQFF
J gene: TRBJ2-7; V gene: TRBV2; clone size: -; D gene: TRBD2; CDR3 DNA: TGTGCCAGCAGTGAAGTGGCGGGGGGGGCCTACGAGCAGTACTTC; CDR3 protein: CASSEVAGGAYEQYF
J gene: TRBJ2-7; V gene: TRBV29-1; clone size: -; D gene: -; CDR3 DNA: TGCAGCGTTTATGGAGATTCCTACGAGCAGTACTTC; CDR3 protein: CSVYGDSYEQYF
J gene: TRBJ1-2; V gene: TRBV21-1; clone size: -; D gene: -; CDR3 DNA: TGTGCCAGCAGCAAAGATAGATGGAACAGGGACGGCGGCTACACCTTC; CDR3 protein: CASSKDRWNRDGGYTF
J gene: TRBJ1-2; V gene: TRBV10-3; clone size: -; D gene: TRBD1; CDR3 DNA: TGTGCCATCAGCGACAGGGATCAGGGTGGCTACACCTTC; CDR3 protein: CAISDRDQGGYTF
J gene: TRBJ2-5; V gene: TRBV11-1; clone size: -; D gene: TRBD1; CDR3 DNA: TGTGCCAGCAGCACAGGACAGGCCCAAGAGACCCAGTACTTC; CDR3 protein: CASSTGQAQETQYF
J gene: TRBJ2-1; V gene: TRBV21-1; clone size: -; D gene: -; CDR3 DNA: TGTGCCAGCAGCTCATGGACTAGCGGGGTGTACAATGAGCAGTTCTTC; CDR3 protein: CASSSWTSGVYNEQFF
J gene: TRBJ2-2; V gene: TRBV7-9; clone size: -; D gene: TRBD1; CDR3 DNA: TGTGCCAGCAGCCGAACAGGGGGGACCACTTGGGAGCTGTTTTTT; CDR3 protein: CASSRTGGTTWELFF
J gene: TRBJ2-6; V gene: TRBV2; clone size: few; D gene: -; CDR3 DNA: TGTGCCATCACATTTTCAGGGGCTGGGGCCAACGTCCTGACTTTC; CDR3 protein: CAITFSGAGANVLTF
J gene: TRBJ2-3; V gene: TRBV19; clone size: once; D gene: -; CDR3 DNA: TGTGCCAGTAGGAGGACAGATATTACCTTCACAGATACGCAGTATTTT; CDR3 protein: CASRRTDITFTDTQYF
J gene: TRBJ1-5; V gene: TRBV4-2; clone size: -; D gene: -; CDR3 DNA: TGTGCCAGCAGCCAAGATCCTTCCGGGGTTCAGCCCCAGCATTTT; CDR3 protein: CASSQDPSGVQPQHF
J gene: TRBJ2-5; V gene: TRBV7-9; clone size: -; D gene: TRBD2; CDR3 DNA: TGTGCCAGCACCCCGGGGGGAAGCCAAGAGACCCAGTACTTC; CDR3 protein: CASTPGGSQETQYF
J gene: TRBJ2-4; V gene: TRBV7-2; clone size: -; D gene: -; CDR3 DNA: TGTGCCAGCAGCTTAGGGCCCGGCGGCCTTTTAGCCAAAAACATTCAGTACTTC; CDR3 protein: CASSLGPGGLLAKNIQYF
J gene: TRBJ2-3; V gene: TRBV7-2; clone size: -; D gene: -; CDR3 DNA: TGTGCCAGCAGCTTAGACAAAGATACGCAGTATTTT; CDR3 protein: CASSLDKDTQYF
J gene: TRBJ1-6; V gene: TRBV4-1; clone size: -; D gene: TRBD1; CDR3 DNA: TGCGCCAGCAGCCGGGACAGTAATTCACCCCTCCACTTT; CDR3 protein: CASSRDSNSPLHF
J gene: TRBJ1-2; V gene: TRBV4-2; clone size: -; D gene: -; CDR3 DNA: TGTGCCAGCAGCCAAGATCCCAGGGGTGGGAACTATGGCTACACCTTC; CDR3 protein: CASSQDPRGGNYGYTF
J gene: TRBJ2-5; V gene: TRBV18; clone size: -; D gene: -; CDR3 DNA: TGTGCCAGCTCACCACCCTGGGGGCAGGGGGAGACCCAGTACTTC; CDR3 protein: CASSPPWGQGETQYF
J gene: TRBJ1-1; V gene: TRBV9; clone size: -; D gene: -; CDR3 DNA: TGTGCCAGCACCGACTCCCCAGGGTTTGGGGCTGAAGCTTTCTTT; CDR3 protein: CASTDSPGFGAEAFF
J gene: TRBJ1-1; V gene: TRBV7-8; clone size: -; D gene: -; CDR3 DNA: TGTGCCAGCAGCTTAGCGGAGGGGTCCCCCTCTATTGAAGCTTTCTTT; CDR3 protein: CASSLAEGSPSIEAFF
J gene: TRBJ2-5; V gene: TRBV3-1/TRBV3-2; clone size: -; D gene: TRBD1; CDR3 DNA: TGTGCCAGCAGCCAAGATGGGACAGGGGGACACCAGTACTTC; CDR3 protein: CASSQDGTGGHQYF
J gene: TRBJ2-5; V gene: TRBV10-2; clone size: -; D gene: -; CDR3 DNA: TGCGCCAGCAGCGCACGATCTCAGGGCCAAGAGACCCAGTACTTC; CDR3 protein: CASSARSQGQETQYF
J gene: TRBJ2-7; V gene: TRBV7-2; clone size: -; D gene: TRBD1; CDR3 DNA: TGTGCCAGCAGCTTTGGGGGACAGATCTACGAGCAGTACTTC; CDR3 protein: CASSFGGQIYEQYF
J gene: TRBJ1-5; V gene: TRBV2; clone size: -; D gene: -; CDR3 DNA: TGTGCCAGCAGTACCCCGGGTCCGCTATTACGAATATGGAATCAGCCCCAGCATTTT; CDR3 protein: CASSTPGPLLRIWNQPQHF
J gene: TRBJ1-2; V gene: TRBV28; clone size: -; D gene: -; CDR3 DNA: TGTGCCAGCAGTTTATCAGGGTCGATCTATGGCTACACCTTC; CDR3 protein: CASSLSGSIYGYTF
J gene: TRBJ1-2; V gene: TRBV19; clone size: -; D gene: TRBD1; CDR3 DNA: TGTGCCAGTAGTCCTTCCGGGACAGGGTCCTATGGCTACACCTTC; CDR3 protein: CASSPSGTGSYGYTF
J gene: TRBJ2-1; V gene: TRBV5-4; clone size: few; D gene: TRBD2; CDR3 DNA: TGTGCCAGCAGCATGACTAGCGGGGTTTACAATGAGCAGTTCTTC; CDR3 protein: CASSMTSGVYNEQFF
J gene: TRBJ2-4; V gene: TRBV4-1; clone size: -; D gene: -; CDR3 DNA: TGCGCCAGCAGCCAAGGTGGAGGGTATTACATTCAGTACTTC; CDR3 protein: CASSQGGGYYIQYF
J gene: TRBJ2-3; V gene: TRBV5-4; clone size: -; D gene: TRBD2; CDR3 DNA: TGTGCCAGCAGGTCCCACCGCGGGGGAGAAGGAGTAGATACGCAGTATTTT; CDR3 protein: CASRSHRGGEGVDTQYF
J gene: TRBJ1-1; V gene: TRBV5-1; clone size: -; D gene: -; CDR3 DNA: TGCGCCAGCAGCTTGGACGGAAGGGGGAACACTGAAGCTTTCTTT; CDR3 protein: CASSLDGRGNTEAFF
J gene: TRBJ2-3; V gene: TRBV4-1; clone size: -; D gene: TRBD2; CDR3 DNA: TGCGCCAGCAGCCAAGTGGGACTAGCAGCGGATACGCAGTATTTT; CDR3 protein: CASSQVGLAADTQYF
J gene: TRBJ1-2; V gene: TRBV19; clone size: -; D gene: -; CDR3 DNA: TGTGCCAGTAGTATAGGCAGGGATTACGGCTACACCTTC; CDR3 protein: CASSIGRDYGYTF
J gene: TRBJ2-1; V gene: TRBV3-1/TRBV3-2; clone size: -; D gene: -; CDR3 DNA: TGTGCCAGCAGCCAAGCTTTGGAGGCTTACAATGAGCAGTTCTTC; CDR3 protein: CASSQALEAYNEQFF
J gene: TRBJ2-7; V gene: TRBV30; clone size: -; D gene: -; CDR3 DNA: TGTGCCTGGAGTGTTGCGACAGTCGACGAGCAGTACTTC; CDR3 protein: CAWSVATVDEQYF
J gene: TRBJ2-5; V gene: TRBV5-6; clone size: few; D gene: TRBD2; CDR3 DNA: TGTGCCAGCAGCTTGGGACTAGCGGGGGGGCAAAAGACCCAGTACTTC; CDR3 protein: CASSLGLAGGQKTQYF
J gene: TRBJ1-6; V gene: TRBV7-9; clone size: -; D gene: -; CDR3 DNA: TGTGCCAGCAGCTTAGACTTGGGTTCGGGATCTAATTCACCCCTCCACTTT; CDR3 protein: CASSLDLGSGSNSPLHF
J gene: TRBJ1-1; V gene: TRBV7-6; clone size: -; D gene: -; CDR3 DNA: TGTGCCAGCAGCGCGCTATTCTCAGAAGCTTTCTTT; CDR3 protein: CASSALFSEAFF
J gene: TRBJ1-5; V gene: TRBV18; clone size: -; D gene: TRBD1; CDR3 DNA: TGTGCCAGCTCAAGGTGGCCGAGACAGGGACCAGGTAGCAATCAGCCCCAGCATTTT; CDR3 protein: CASSRWPRQGPGSNQPQHF
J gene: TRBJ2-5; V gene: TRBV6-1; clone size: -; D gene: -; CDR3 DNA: TGTGCCAGCAGTGAACGCTTCGAGGGCTCGAGGCAAGAGACCCAGTACTTC; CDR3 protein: CASSERFEGSRQETQYF
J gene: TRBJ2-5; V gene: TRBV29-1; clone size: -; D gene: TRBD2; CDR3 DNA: TGCAGCGTTGAAAGTTACTTAGCGGGGGGAGAGGCCCAGTACTTC; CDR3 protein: CSVESYLAGGEAQYF